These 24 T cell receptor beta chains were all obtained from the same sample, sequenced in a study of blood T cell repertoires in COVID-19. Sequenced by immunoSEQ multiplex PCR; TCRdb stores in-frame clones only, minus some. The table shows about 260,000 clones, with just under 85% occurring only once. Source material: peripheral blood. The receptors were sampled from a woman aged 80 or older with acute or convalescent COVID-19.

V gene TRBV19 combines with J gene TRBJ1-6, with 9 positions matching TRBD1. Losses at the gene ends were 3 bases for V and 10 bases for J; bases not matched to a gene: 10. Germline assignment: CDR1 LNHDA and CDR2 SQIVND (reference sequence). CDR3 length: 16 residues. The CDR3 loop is CASSIMDRGRGSPLHF. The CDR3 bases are TGTGCCAGTAGTATCATGGACAGGGGACGGGGATCACCCCTCCACTTT.

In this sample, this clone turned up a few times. The CDR3 DNA reads TGTGCCAGCAGTTTACCACAGGGAGGGAGCACTGAAGCTTTCTTT. Its protein product is CASSLPQGGSTEAFF. V usage is TRBV28 and J usage is TRBJ1-1; D may be TRBD1 (6 bases). The V gene lost 2 bases and the J gene lost 4 bases, with 14 bases spanning the gap. The CDR3 extends over 15 amino acids. In germline, CDR1 is MDHEN, CDR2 SYDVKM.

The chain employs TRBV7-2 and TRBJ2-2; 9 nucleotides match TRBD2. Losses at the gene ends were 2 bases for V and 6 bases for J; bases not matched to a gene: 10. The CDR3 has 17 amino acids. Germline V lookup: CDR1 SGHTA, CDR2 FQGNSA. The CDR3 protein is CASSLISPGGRAGELFF. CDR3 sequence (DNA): TGTGCCAGCAGCTTAATTTCACCAGGCGGGAGGGCCGGGGAGCTGTTTTTT.

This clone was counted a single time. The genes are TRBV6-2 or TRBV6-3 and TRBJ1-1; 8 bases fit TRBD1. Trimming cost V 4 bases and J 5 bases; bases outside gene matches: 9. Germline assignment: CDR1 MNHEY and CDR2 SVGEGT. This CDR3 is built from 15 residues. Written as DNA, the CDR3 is TGTGCCAGCAGTTTCAGCGTCAGGGGGCCTACTGAAGCTTTCTTT. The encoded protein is CASSFSVRGPTEAFF.

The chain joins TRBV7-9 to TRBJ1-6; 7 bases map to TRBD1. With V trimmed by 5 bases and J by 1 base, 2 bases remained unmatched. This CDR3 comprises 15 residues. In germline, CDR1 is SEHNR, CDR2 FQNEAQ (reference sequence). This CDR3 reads CASSRQGSYNSPLHF. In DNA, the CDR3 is TGTGCCAGCAGCAGACAGGGATCCTATAATTCACCCCTCCACTTT.

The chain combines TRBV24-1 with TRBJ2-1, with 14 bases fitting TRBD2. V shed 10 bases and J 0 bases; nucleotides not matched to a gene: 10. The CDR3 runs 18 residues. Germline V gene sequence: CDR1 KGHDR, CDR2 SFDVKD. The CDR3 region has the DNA TGTGCCACAAGACCGGGACTAGCGGGGGATAGCTCCTACAATGAGCAGTTCTTC. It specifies CATRPGLAGDSSYNEQFF.

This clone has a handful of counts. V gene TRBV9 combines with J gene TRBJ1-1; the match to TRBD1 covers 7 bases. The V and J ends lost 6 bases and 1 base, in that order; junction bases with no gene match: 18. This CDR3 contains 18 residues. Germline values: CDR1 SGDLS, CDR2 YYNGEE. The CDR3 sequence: CASTGTDIFAAGNTEAFF. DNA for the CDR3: TGTGCCAGCACTGGGACAGATATATTCGCAGCGGGGAACACTGAAGCTTTCTTT.

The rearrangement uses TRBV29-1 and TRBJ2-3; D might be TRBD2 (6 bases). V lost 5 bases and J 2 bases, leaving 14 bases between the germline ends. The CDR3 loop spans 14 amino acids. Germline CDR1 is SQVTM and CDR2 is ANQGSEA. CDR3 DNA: TGCAGCGTTCATGGGGGGAGGTCCACAGATACGCAGTATTTT. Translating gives CSVHGGRSTDTQYF.

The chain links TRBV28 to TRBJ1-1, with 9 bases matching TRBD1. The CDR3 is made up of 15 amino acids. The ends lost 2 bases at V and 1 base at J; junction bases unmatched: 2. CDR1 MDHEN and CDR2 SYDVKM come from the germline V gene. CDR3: CASSLGGQGNTEAFF. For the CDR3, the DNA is TGTGCCAGCAGTTTAGGGGGACAGGGGAACACTGAAGCTTTCTTT.

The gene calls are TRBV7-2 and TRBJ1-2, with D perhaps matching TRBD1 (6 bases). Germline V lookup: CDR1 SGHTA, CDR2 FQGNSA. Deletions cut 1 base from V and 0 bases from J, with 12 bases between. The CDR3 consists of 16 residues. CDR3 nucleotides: TGTGCCAGCAGCTTAGGACCAGGGGAAGCTAACTATGGCTACACCTTC. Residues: CASSLGPGEANYGYTF.

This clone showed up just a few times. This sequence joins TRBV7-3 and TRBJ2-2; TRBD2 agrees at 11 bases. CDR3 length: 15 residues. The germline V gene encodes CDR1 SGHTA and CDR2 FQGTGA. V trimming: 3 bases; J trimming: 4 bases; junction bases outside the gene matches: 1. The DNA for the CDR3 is TGTGCCAGCAGCTTCGGACTAGCGGGCACCGGGGAGCTGTTTTTT. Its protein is CASSFGLAGTGELFF.

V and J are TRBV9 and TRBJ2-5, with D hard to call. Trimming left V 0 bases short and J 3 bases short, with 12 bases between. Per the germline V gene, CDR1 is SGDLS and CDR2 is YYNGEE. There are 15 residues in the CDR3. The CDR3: CASSVESFREETQYF. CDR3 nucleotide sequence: TGTGCCAGCAGCGTAGAATCGTTCCGGGAAGAGACCCAGTACTTC.

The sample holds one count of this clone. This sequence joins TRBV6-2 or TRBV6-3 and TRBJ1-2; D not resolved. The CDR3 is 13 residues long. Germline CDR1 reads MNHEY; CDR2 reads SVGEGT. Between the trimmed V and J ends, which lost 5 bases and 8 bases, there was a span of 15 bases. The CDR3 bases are TGTGCCAGCAGTAAAGACTACATCCCGGGCTACACCTTC. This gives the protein CASSKDYIPGYTF.

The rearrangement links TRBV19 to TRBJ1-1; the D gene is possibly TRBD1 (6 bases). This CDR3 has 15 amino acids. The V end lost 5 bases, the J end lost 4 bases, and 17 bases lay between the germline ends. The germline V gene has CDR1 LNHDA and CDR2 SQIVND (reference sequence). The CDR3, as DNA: TGTGCCAGTAGTTGGGACATAAGATGGAGCACTGAAGCTTTCTTT. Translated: CASSWDIRWSTEAFF.

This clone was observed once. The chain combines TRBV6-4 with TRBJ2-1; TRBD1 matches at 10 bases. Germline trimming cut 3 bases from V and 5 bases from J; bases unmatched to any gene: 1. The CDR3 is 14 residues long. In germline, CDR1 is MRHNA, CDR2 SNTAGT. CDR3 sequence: CASSEGTGDNEQFF. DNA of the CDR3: TGTGCCAGCAGTGAAGGGACAGGGGACAATGAGCAGTTCTTC.

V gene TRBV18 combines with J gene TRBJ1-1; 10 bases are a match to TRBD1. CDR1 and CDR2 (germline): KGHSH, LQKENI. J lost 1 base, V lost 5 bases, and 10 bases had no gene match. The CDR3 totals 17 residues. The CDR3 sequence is CASSKGGQGSGNTEAFF. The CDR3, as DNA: TGTGCCAGCTCAAAAGGGGGACAGGGGTCGGGGAACACTGAAGCTTTCTTT. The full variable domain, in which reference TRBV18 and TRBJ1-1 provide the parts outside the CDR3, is NAGVMQNPRHLVRRRGQEARLRCSPMKGHSHVYWYRQLPEEGLKFMVYLQKENIIDESGMPKERFSAEFPKEGPSILRIQQVVRGDSAAYFCASSKGGQGSGNTEAFFGQGTRLTVV.

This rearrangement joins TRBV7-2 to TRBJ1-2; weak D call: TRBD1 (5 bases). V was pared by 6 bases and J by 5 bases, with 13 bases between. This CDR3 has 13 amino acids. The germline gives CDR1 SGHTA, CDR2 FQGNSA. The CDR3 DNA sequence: TGTGCCAGCAGTCTAAACGGGGGGTATGGCTACACCTTC. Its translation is CASSLNGGYGYTF.

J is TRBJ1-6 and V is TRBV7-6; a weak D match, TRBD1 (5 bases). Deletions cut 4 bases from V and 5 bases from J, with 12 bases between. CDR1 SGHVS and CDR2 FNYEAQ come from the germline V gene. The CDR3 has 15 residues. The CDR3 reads CASSSTGLHNSPLHF. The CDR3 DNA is TGTGCCAGCAGCTCGACGGGACTTCATAATTCACCCCTCCACTTT.

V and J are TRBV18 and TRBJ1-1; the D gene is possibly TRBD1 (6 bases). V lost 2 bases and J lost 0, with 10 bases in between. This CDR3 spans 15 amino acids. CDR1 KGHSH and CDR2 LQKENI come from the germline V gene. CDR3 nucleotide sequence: TGTGCCAGCTCACCAGACGGGACACTGAACACTGAAGCTTTCTTT. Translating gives CASSPDGTLNTEAFF.

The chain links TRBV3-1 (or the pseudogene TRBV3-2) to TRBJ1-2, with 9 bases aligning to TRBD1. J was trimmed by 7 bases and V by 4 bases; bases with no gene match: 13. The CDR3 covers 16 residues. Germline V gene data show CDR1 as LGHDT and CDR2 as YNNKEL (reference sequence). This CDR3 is CASSPGSGTGISGYTF. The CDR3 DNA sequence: TGTGCCAGCAGCCCTGGCTCCGGGACAGGGATTTCTGGCTACACCTTC.

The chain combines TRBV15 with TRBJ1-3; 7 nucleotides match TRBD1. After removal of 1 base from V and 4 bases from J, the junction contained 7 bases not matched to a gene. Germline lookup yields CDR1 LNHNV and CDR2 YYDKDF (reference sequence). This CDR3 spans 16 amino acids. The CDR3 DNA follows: TGTGCCACCAGCAGAGGGGGACAGTCAAGGGGAAACACCATATATTTT. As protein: CATSRGGQSRGNTIYF.

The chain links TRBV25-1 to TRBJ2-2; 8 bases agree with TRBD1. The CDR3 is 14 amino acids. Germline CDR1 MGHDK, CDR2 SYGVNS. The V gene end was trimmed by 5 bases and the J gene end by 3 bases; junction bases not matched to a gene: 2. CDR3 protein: CASSPTGDTGELFF. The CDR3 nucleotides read TGTGCCAGCAGTCCGACAGGGGACACCGGGGAGCTGTTTTTT.

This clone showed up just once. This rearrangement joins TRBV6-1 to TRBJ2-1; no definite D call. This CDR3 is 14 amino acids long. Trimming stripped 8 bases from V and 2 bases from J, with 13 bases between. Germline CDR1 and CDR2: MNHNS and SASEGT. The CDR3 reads CASRPRGPYNEQFF. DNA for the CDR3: TGTGCCAGCCGCCCGCGCGGCCCCTACAATGAGCAGTTCTTC.

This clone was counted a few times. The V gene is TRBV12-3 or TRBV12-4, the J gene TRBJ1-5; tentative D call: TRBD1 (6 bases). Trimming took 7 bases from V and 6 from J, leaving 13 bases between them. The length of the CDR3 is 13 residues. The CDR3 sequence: CASKGTSAQPQHF. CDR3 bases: TGTGCCAGCAAAGGGACATCGGCTCAGCCCCAGCATTTT.